These 22 T cell receptor beta chains share one sample of origin, sequenced in a study of CD4 T cell repertoires in COVID-19. This table comes from immunoSEQ multiplex PCR, and its TCRdb copy is limited to in-frame clones, with some not included. The sample consists of about 24,000 clones, 93% of them appearing once. The memory T cells were sequenced right after ex vivo isolation, without culture. The starting material was circulating follicular helper CD4+ T cells (cTfh) from blood, obtained before the COVID-19 pandemic. All receptors derive from a human donor who had COVID-19.

The chain is built from TRBV27 and TRBJ2-5; TRBD1 aligns across 9 bases. The CDR3 consists of 15 residues. V was clipped by 5 bases and J by 5 bases; unmatched bases: 9. CDR1 is MNHEY and CDR2 is SMNVEV in the germline V gene (reference sequence). CDR3 loop: CASSPRTGVKETQYF. DNA for the CDR3: TGTGCCAGCAGTCCCAGGACAGGGGTTAAGGAGACCCAGTACTTC.

V is TRBV5-1 and J is TRBJ1-4, with D tentatively TRBD1 (5 bases). CDR3 length equals 16 residues. V lost 4 bases, J lost 2 bases, and 15 bases lay in between. The germline CDR1 and CDR2 sequences are SGHRS and YFSETQ. For the CDR3, the DNA is TGCGCCAGCAGCGTGGCTCCCGGGGGGACTAATGAAAAACTGTTTTTT. Protein: CASSVAPGGTNEKLFF.

This chain connects TRBV7-3 to TRBJ1-1; D might be TRBD1 (5 bases). Germline assignment: CDR1 SGHTA and CDR2 FQGTGA. Trimming shortened V by 5 bases and J by 1 base, and 8 bases separated the two germline ends. There are 13 residues in the CDR3. CDR3 residues: CASSTTGNTEAFF. The CDR3 DNA reads TGTGCCAGCAGCACAACAGGGAACACTGAAGCTTTCTTT.

In its sample, this clone was seen once. This chain uses TRBV18 with TRBJ2-1; D might be TRBD1 (6 bases). CDR1 is KGHSH, CDR2 LQKENI, per germline. V shed 5 bases and J shed 10 bases, with 18 bases lying between them. The CDR3 runs to 14 residues. CDR3 in amino acids: CASSTQRGSEEQFF. The DNA of the CDR3 is TGTGCCAGCTCAACTCAAAGGGGGAGCGAAGAGCAGTTCTTC.

The chain carries TRBV5-4 and TRBJ2-2; 13 nucleotides match TRBD2. CDR3 length equals 19 residues. The trim removed 1 base at V and 1 base at J, leaving 7 bases unmatched. Germline-derived CDR1 and CDR2 are SGHNT and YYREEE (reference sequence). The CDR3: CASSLTGTSGAWNTGELFF. The CDR3 bases are TGTGCCAGCAGCTTGACCGGGACTAGCGGGGCTTGGAACACCGGGGAGCTGTTTTTT. The full variable domain, completed using reference TRBV5-4 and TRBJ2-2, is ETGVTQSPTHLIKTRGQQVTLRCSSQSGHNTVSWYQQALGQGPQFIFQYYREEENGRGNFPPRFSGLQFPNYSSELNVNALELDDSALYLCASSLTGTSGAWNTGELFFGEGSRLTVL.

In DNA, the CDR3 is TGTGCCAGCAGCCAATTGAGCCGGGACGGCGGGGAGGAGCAGTACTTC. This codes for CASSQLSRDGGEEQYF. This chain uses TRBV16 with TRBJ2-7; TRBD2 might be the D (6 bases). From germline, CDR1 is KGHSY and CDR2 FQNENV. The CDR3 has 16 residues. Trimming left V 1 base short and J 7 bases short, with 20 bases between.

This rearrangement joins TRBV11-2 to TRBJ2-7, with D possibly TRBD2 on 7 matching bases. CDR1 SGHAT and CDR2 FQNNGV come from the germline V gene. V lost 2 bases and J 2 bases, leaving 10 bases between the germline ends. The CDR3 length is 14 residues. This CDR3 reads CASSLSGDTYEQYF. CDR3 nucleotides: TGTGCCAGCAGCTTAAGCGGGGACACCTACGAGCAGTACTTC. Drawing the rest from reference TRBV11-2 and TRBJ2-7, the complete variable domain is EAGVAQSPRYKIIEKRQSVAFWCNPISGHATLYWYQQILGQGPKLLIQFQNNGVVDDSQLPKDRFSAERLKGVDSTLKIQPAKLEDSAVYLCASSLSGDTYEQYFGPGTRLTVT.

The V gene is TRBV7-9, the J gene TRBJ1-1; 8 bases are a match to TRBD1. Germline loops: CDR1 SEHNR, CDR2 FQNEAQ (reference sequence). V was clipped by 5 bases and J by 7 bases; unmatched bases: 9. The CDR3 is made up of 14 amino acids. The CDR3 DNA is TGTGCCAGCAGCAAAAACACAGGGGGGGGTGAAGCTTTCTTT. Its translation: CASSKNTGGGEAFF.

DNA for the CDR3: TGTGCCAGCAGCTTAGGGGGGGGAGTCGGGGCACAAGAGACCCAGTACTTC. Protein: CASSLGGGVGAQETQYF. The chain combines TRBV7-7 with TRBJ2-5; 7 bases line up with TRBD2. CDR3 length: 17 amino acids. The J segment lost 2 bases and the V segment lost 1 base, leaving 10 bases of the junction unmatched. CDR1 SSHAT and CDR2 FNYEAQ come from the germline V gene (reference sequence).

The chain joins TRBV2 to TRBJ1-2; TRBD1 aligns across 8 bases. Looked up from germline, CDR1 is SNHLY and CDR2 is FYNNEI. Germline trimming cut 6 bases from V and 4 bases from J; bases unmatched to any gene: 7. The CDR3 has 14 amino acids. CDR3 nucleotides: TGTGCCAGCAGGGCCGGACAGGGAAGCTATGGCTACACCTTC. This translates into CASRAGQGSYGYTF.

This clone was picked up one time. The chain carries TRBV29-1 and TRBJ2-2; D is unresolved. In germline, CDR1 is SQVTM, CDR2 ANQGSEA. This CDR3 has 13 amino acids. V lost 3 bases and J 0 bases, leaving 5 bases between the germline ends. The CDR3 here is CSVDYTNTGELFF. The CDR3 DNA is TGCAGCGTTGATTACACGAACACCGGGGAGCTGTTTTTT.

The chain joins TRBV6-1 to TRBJ1-1; TRBD1 is a possible D gene (5 bases). This CDR3 is built from 13 residues. Deletions cut 10 bases from V and 8 bases from J, with 20 bases between. The germline V gene has CDR1 MNHNS and CDR2 SASEGT. The CDR3 sequence: CATAPGPTPEAFF. The DNA for the CDR3 is TGTGCCACTGCACCAGGGCCGACCCCGGAAGCTTTCTTT.

This chain joins TRBV6-1 and TRBJ2-3, with D perhaps TRBD2 (6 bases). CDR1 MNHNS and CDR2 SASEGT come from the germline V gene. The CDR3 runs to 15 residues. V shed 6 bases and J shed 1 base, with 14 bases lying between them. CDR3 bases: TGTGCCAGCAGCTGGAGGGAGACCGGCACAGATACGCAGTATTTT. This sequence encodes CASSWRETGTDTQYF.

The chain has TRBV14 and TRBJ1-1; D may be TRBD1 (5 bases). Germline CDR1 SGHDN, CDR2 FVKESK. V gave up 2 bases and J gave up 3 bases, with 19 bases separating them. There are 17 residues in the CDR3. CDR3 protein: CASSQSHGREVDTEAFF. In DNA, the CDR3 is TGTGCCAGCAGCCAATCCCATGGCAGGGAGGTCGACACTGAAGCTTTCTTT.

J is TRBJ2-3 and V is TRBV7-2; 9 nucleotides align to TRBD2. The CDR3 loop spans 16 amino acids. Germline V gene lookup returns CDR1 SGHTA and CDR2 FQGNSA. The trim removed 4 bases at V and 0 bases at J, leaving 5 bases unmatched. In DNA, the CDR3 is TGTGCCAGCAGCTCTAGCGGGAAAACTAGCACAGATACGCAGTATTTT. Its protein product is CASSSSGKTSTDTQYF.

The chain uses TRBV6-6 and TRBJ2-7, with TRBD1 matching 8 bases. Per the germline V gene, CDR1 is MNHNY and CDR2 is SVGAGI (reference sequence). The CDR3 consists of 12 residues. V shed 5 bases, J shed 3 bases, and the junction held 0 bases outside the gene matches. CDR3 protein: CASSGQGYEQYF. The CDR3 DNA reads as TGTGCCAGCAGTGGACAGGGCTACGAGCAGTACTTC.

The chain employs TRBV6-1 and TRBJ2-7, with a possible D match to TRBD1 (6 bases). V lost 2 bases and J 2 bases, leaving 16 bases between the germline ends. Germline loops: CDR1 MNHNS, CDR2 SASEGT. The CDR3 has 16 amino acids. This CDR3 is CASSETFRQVTYEQYF. CDR3 DNA: TGTGCCAGCAGTGAAACCTTTCGACAGGTTACCTACGAGCAGTACTTC.

The genes are TRBV27 and TRBJ1-5; D ambiguous. The V end was cut by 5 bases, the J end by 3 bases, with 17 bases between. Germline V lookup: CDR1 MNHEY, CDR2 SMNVEV (reference sequence). The CDR3 is made up of 16 amino acids. DNA of the CDR3: TGTGCCAGCAGTCCCAACAACCCGAGGAACAATCAGCCCCAGCATTTT. It specifies CASSPNNPRNNQPQHF.

The chain carries TRBV19 and TRBJ2-7, with TRBD2 matching over 15 bases. The CDR3 length is 18 residues. Germline CDR1 is LNHDA and CDR2 is SQIVND (reference sequence). Trimming cost V 3 bases and J 0 bases; bases outside gene matches: 6. In DNA form, the CDR3 reads TGTGCCAGTAGTATGGGACTAGCGGGAGGCCTCAGCTCCTACGAGCAGTACTTC. Protein sequence: CASSMGLAGGLSSYEQYF.

This rearrangement joins TRBV4-2 to TRBJ2-7; 8 nucleotides agree with TRBD2. CDR1 is LGHNA, CDR2 YNFKEQ, per germline. V lost 5 bases to trimming and J lost 6 bases; unmatched junction nucleotides: 12. This CDR3 comprises 15 residues. Here the CDR3 reads CASSFSGIDNTEQYF. The DNA of the CDR3 is TGTGCCAGCAGCTTTAGCGGGATCGATAACACCGAGCAGTACTTC.

The chain recombines TRBV7-2 with TRBJ2-1; D ambiguous. V gave up 1 base and J gave up 14 bases, with 9 bases separating them. Germline CDR1 and CDR2: SGHTA and FQGNSA. This CDR3 has 11 residues. The CDR3 loop reads CASSLDGREFF. The CDR3 DNA reads as TGTGCCAGCAGCTTAGACGGCCGGGAGTTCTTC. Full variable domain (rest looked up from reference TRBV7-2 and TRBJ2-1): GAGVSQSPSNKVTEKGKDVELRCDPISGHTALYWYRQSLGQGLEFLIYFQGNSAPDKSGLPSDRFSAERTGGSVSTLTIQRTQQEDSAVYLCASSLDGREFFGPGTRLTVL.

A single count supports this clone. The chain joins TRBV6-6 to TRBJ2-1; the match to TRBD1 covers 8 bases. Germline CDR1 and CDR2: MNHNY and SVGAGI (reference sequence). The CDR3 covers 13 residues. The ends lost 7 bases at V and 8 bases at J; junction bases unmatched: 7. As DNA, the CDR3 is TGTGCCAGCAAAGGGGCAGGGGGCGATGAGCAGTTCTTC. The encoded protein is CASKGAGGDEQFF.